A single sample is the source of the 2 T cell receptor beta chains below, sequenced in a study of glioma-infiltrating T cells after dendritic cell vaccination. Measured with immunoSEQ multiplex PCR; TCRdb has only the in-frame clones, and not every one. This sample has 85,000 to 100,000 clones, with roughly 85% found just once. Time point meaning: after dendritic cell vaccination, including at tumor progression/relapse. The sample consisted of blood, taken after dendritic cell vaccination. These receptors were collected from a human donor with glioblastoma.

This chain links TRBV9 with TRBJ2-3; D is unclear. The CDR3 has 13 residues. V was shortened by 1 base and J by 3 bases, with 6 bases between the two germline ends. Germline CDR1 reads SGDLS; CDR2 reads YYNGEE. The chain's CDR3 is CASSVQITDTQYF. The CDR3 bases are TGTGCCAGCAGCGTACAAATTACAGATACGCAGTATTTT.

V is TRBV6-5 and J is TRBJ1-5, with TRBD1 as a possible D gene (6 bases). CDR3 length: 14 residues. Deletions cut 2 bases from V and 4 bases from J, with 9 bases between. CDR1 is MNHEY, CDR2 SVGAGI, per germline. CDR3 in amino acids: CASSYDRLNQPQHF. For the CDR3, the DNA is TGTGCCAGCAGTTACGACAGGTTGAATCAGCCCCAGCATTTT.